This T cell receptor beta chain was recorded in a study of CD8 T cells in ankylosing spondylitis. Study-wide results and limits: Previously reported in reactive arthritis synovial fluid and blood were some of the motif variants. There was a TCR beta motif, made of roughly eight highly homologous variants, that appeared characteristic of ankylosing spondylitis blood. It was reported that disease-linked clones were significantly enriched in matched ankylosing spondylitis synovial fluid.

The CDR3 has 13 amino acids. V lost 2 bases, J lost 7 bases, and 5 bases stayed unmatched. Germline V gene data show CDR1 as SNHLY and CDR2 as FYNNEI. In making TCR beta libraries, quantitative 5'-RACE with molecular barcodes was used. TCRdb analysed the 5' RACE reads with MiXCR anew, one entry per CDR3 protein. This table has under 450,000 distinct CDR3 sequences, about 20% appearing once. Turning to this clonotype: What it recognizes is unknown.

Source material: blood, either unsorted or a sorted T cell fraction (not recorded which). The chain combines TRBV2 with TRBJ2-7, with 7 bases aligning to TRBD1. This receptor was identified in a male donor with ankylosing spondylitis or in good health (not recorded which). In DNA form, the CDR3 reads TGTGCCAGCAGTGAATACAGGGGCACTGAGCAGTACTTC. Protein: CASSEYRGTEQYF. Variable domain in full (rest from reference TRBV2 and TRBJ2-7): EPEVTQTPSHQVTQMGQEVILRCVPISNHLYFYWYRQILGQKVEFLVSFYNNEISEKSEIFDDQFSVERPDGSNFTLKIRSTKLEDSAMYFCASSEYRGTEQYFGPGTRLTVT.